The clone carrying this T cell receptor beta chain is a singleton in its sample. The antigen is unknown. The CDR3 carries no conserved terminal phenylalanine or tryptophan, so it likely arises from a read error. This record comes from a study of T cell repertoires in cytomegalovirus infection. Trimming took 2 bases from V and 1 from J, leaving 9 bases between them. The CDR3 is made up of 14 amino acids. Germline V gene sequence: CDR1 SGHVS, CDR2 FQNEAQ. One entry per CDR3 protein, called by TCRdb with MiXCR from the reads. The table has around 95,000 distinct CDR3 sequences, 29% seen once; the top ten hold about three quarters. Study-level points and caveats: In two of eight donors, the top clonotype was HLA-C-restricted CMV-specific.

This specimen was CD8+ T cells from cultured PBMCs, taken from culture after CMV antigen stimulation. This sequence originates from a human donor in good health (CMV status not recorded). Some clones in this sample may be carry-over from other donors' samples. This sequence joins TRBV7-8 and TRBJ2-7; no definite D call. The CDR3 DNA reads as TGTGCCAGCAGCTTACTCGGGCAGTCCTACGAGCAGTACCTC. The encoded protein is CASSLLGQSYEQYL.